The 5 T cell receptor beta chains listed next were all sequenced from one sample in a study of long-term antiretroviral therapy in people with HIV. Survey-level immunoSEQ v3.0 assays were run. Sequencing used immunoSEQ multiplex PCR; TCRdb keeps in-frame clones, though not all of them. The sample shows around 20,000 clones, roughly 79% of them seen only once. The input for sequencing was unsorted PBMCs, taken 2.2 years after starting antiretroviral therapy. The receptors stem from a man aged 45 to 65 with HIV.

The rearrangement joins TRBV5-1 to TRBJ1-4; D is possibly TRBD1 (5 bases). Looked up from germline, CDR1 is SGHRS and CDR2 is YFSETQ. The CDR3 has 14 residues. Trimming stripped 4 bases from V and 7 bases from J, with 14 bases between. Here the CDR3 DNA reads TGCGCCAGCAGCCCACGGGGGGGAGGTGAAAAACTGTTTTTT. Encoded protein: CASSPRGGGEKLFF.

This chain uses TRBV7-8 with TRBJ2-7; D gene unclear. The CDR3 is made up of 14 amino acids. CDR1 SGHVS and CDR2 FQNEAQ come from the germline V gene. V was clipped by 6 bases and J by 0 bases, with 12 bases between them. CDR3 protein: CASSRSSISYEQYF. The DNA of the CDR3 is TGTGCCAGCAGTAGGTCCTCTATCTCCTACGAGCAGTACTTC.

This chain uses TRBV25-1 with TRBJ2-3; unclear D gene. Trimming stripped 4 bases from V and 2 bases from J, with 7 bases between. From germline, CDR1 is MGHDK and CDR2 SYGVNS. This CDR3 is 13 amino acids long. CDR3 bases: TGTGCCAGCAGTGTGGGCCCCACAGATACGCAGTATTTT. It codes for CASSVGPTDTQYF.

CDR3 nucleotides: TGTGCCAGCAGCCAAGGTGCAGGACCATGGTACCAAGAGACCCAGTACTTC. Translated, it gives CASSQGAGPWYQETQYF. The chain recombines TRBV14 with TRBJ2-5; D is undetermined. Germline CDR1 SGHDN, CDR2 FVKESK. Trimming left V 1 base short and J 0 bases short, with 15 bases between. The CDR3 has 17 amino acids.

This chain connects TRBV5-4 to TRBJ2-3; TRBD1 matches 9 bases. CDR1 SGHNT and CDR2 YYREEE come from the germline V gene (reference sequence). J was trimmed by 7 bases and V by 4 bases; bases with no gene match: 13. The CDR3 runs 16 residues. The CDR3 loop is CASSLAGQGQVYTQYF. The DNA of the CDR3 is TGTGCCAGCAGCCTCGCCGGACAGGGGCAGGTGTATACGCAGTATTTT.